This T cell receptor (beta chain) was recovered during a study of CD8 T cells in ankylosing spondylitis. About this clonotype itself: Its antigen is unknown.

Study findings and constraints: Researchers reportedly found disease-linked clones significantly enriched in matched ankylosing spondylitis synovial fluid. It appeared that ankylosing spondylitis blood was characterized by a TCR beta motif of several highly homologous variants.

Quantitative 5'-RACE was performed with molecular barcodes, and it yielded the TCR beta libraries. Using its own MiXCR run on the 5' RACE reads, TCRdb lists one record per CDR3 protein. Among approximately 220,000 distinct CDR3 sequences listed, 25% to 30% were seen once. V gave up 5 bases and J gave up 4 bases; unmatched junction bases: 9. Germline values: CDR1 SGHTA, CDR2 FQGNSA. The CDR3 covers 16 residues. The sample consisted of blood, either unsorted or a sorted T cell fraction (not recorded which). This clonotype originated in a male donor with ankylosing spondylitis or in good health (not recorded which). The gene calls are TRBV7-2 and TRBJ2-3; TRBD2 aligns across 10 bases. The CDR3, as DNA: TGTGCCAGCAGCCGGATCTGGACTAGCGGAGCAGATACGCAGTATTTT. Amino acids: CASSRIWTSGADTQYF.